The sequence of this T cell receptor (beta chain) was determined in a study of T cell responses to AZD1222 COVID-19 vaccine. The V and J ends lost 5 bases and 6 bases, in that order; junction bases with no gene match: 8. There are 16 residues in the CDR3. Germline CDR1 reads SGHVS; CDR2 reads FNYEAQ. Study outcomes and limitations: Across the whole spike, CD4 TCRs peaked at regions 160-218 and 743-854. Clonal diversity was possibly underestimated; the donors were predominantly white British and more often female.

In regard to this clone: As yet, its antigen is unknown.

TCRdb's table, derived via immunoSEQ multiplex PCR, lists solely in-frame clones and lacks some. The table lists about 130,000 clones, approximately 85% of them singletons. The receptor was isolated from an adult who received the AZD1222 COVID-19 vaccine. The sequenced sample was peripheral blood, obtained 28 days after the second AZD1222 dose. The chain recombines TRBV7-6 with TRBJ1-6, with 9 positions matching TRBD1. The CDR3 protein is CASSETGGLINSPLHF. CDR3 DNA: TGTGCCAGCAGCGAAACAGGGGGCCTGATTAATTCACCCCTCCACTTT.